These 17 T cell receptor beta chains came from one sample sequenced in a study of blood T cell repertoires in COVID-19. Clones were read by immunoSEQ multiplex PCR, and TCRdb kept only the in-frame ones, dropping some. The sample includes 410,000 or so clones, approximately 90% seen only once; the top ten take about 1.4%. Sample: peripheral blood. The receptor set was obtained from a woman aged 40-49 years with COVID-19, enrolled during active disease.

The V gene is TRBV27, the J gene TRBJ2-1; TRBD2 matches at 12 bases. The germline V gene has CDR1 MNHEY and CDR2 SMNVEV (reference sequence). CDR3 length: 17 residues. The V segment lost 4 bases and the J segment 7 bases; nucleotides outside the gene matches: 11. The CDR3 DNA follows: TGTGCCAGCAGTTCCACCCCTGGACTAGCGGGACAAAATGAGCAGTTCTTC. Encoded protein: CASSSTPGLAGQNEQFF.

This clone was counted only a few times. CDR3 loop: CASRRSRELRTEAFF. The CDR3, as DNA: TGTGCCAGCAGGCGGTCCCGGGAGTTGCGGACTGAAGCTTTCTTT. The genes are TRBV6-5 and TRBJ1-1; D ambiguous. Trimming left V 6 bases short and J 5 bases short, with 19 bases between. Germline values: CDR1 MNHEY, CDR2 SVGAGI. This CDR3 comprises 15 residues.

In its sample, this clone was seen a few times. The chain combines TRBV19 with TRBJ1-2; D not certain. The V end lost 2 bases, the J end lost 3 bases, and 10 bases lay between the germline ends. The germline gives CDR1 LNHDA, CDR2 SQIVND (reference sequence). The CDR3 length is 14 residues. This CDR3 reads CASSIYPGDYGYTF. As DNA, the CDR3 is TGTGCCAGTAGTATATATCCAGGCGACTATGGCTACACCTTC.

This CDR3 is CATSRAGLNTEAFF. CDR3 nucleotides: TGTGCCACCAGCAGAGCGGGGTTGAACACTGAAGCTTTCTTT. This chain uses TRBV15 with TRBJ1-1; D unresolved. Germline assignment: CDR1 LNHNV and CDR2 YYDKDF (reference sequence). CDR3 length: 14 amino acids. V was shortened by 1 base and J by 0 bases, with 6 bases between the two germline ends.

The chain recombines TRBV5-1 with TRBJ1-2, with 9 positions matching TRBD1. V gave up 4 bases and J gave up 6 bases; unmatched junction bases: 19. The V gene's germline CDR1 is SGHRS and CDR2 YFSETQ. The length of the CDR3 is 18 residues. CDR3 protein: CASSEHFPRTGDFDGYTF. DNA of the CDR3: TGCGCCAGCAGCGAACATTTTCCCCGGACAGGGGATTTTGATGGCTACACCTTC.

V gene TRBV29-1 combines with J gene TRBJ1-1; 7 nucleotides align to TRBD1. Germline V gene lookup returns CDR1 SQVTM and CDR2 ANQGSEA. Germline trimming cut 7 bases from V and 0 bases from J; bases unmatched to any gene: 5. The CDR3 loop spans 13 amino acids. Written as DNA, the CDR3 is TGCAGCGCTGGACAGGCTCTGAACACTGAAGCTTTCTTT. Translating it yields CSAGQALNTEAFF.

This rearrangement joins TRBV4-3 to TRBJ1-1; unclear D gene. The length of the CDR3 is 14 residues. The germline V gene has CDR1 LGHNA and CDR2 YSLEER. V lost 4 bases, J lost 1 base, and 10 bases lay in between. Here the CDR3 reads CASSRTAGNTEAFF. In DNA form, the CDR3 reads TGCGCCAGCAGCCGAACAGCGGGGAACACTGAAGCTTTCTTT.

The chain has TRBV6-5 and TRBJ1-2; TRBD1 matches at 7 bases. This CDR3 spans 13 amino acids. Germline V CDR1 and CDR2: MNHEY, SVGAGI. V lost 4 bases to trimming and J lost 10 bases; unmatched junction nucleotides: 9. The CDR3 DNA sequence: TGTGCCAGCAGTTCGGGACAGCTTCAGGACTACACCTTC. Translated, it gives CASSSGQLQDYTF.

The J gene is TRBJ2-7, the V gene TRBV6-2 or TRBV6-3, with no clear D. There are 12 residues in the CDR3. Germline values: CDR1 MNHEY, CDR2 SVGEGT. Trimming took 5 bases from V and 4 from J, leaving 9 bases between them. CDR3 sequence (DNA): TGTGCCAGCAGTACCTCAGGATACGAGCAGTACTTC. Protein product: CASSTSGYEQYF.

V is TRBV5-1 and J is TRBJ2-4, with 9 bases fitting TRBD1. V lost 0 bases to trimming and J lost 6 bases; unmatched junction nucleotides: 1. The CDR3 loop spans 14 amino acids. CDR1 is SGHRS and CDR2 is YFSETQ in the germline V gene. This chain's CDR3 is CASSLDRGLNIQYF. The CDR3 DNA sequence: TGCGCCAGCAGCTTGGACAGGGGGCTAAACATTCAGTACTTC.

The CDR3 region is CASSLGVEAFF. The CDR3 region has the DNA TGTGCCAGCAGCTTAGGAGTTGAAGCTTTCTTT. The chain is built from TRBV5-6 and TRBJ1-1; no clear D gene. The CDR3 loop spans 11 amino acids. Germline-derived CDR1 and CDR2 are SGHDT and YYEEEE. V was shortened by 2 bases and J by 7 bases, with 6 bases between the two germline ends.

The rearrangement joins TRBV28 to TRBJ2-3, with 14 bases lining up with TRBD2. Trimming removed 4 bases from V and 3 bases from J; junction bases left unmatched: 6. The germline V gene has CDR1 MDHEN and CDR2 SYDVKM. CDR3 length: 17 residues. In DNA form, the CDR3 reads TGTGCCAGCAGTTCCGGGACTAGCGGGAGTATTACAGATACGCAGTATTTT. Amino acids: CASSSGTSGSITDTQYF. The full variable domain, its missing parts supplied by reference TRBV28 and TRBJ2-3, is DVKVTQSSRYLVKRTGEKVFLECVQDMDHENMFWYRQDPGLGLRLIYFSYDVKMKEKGDIPEGYSVSREKKERFSLILESASTNQTSMYLCASSSGTSGSITDTQYFGPGTRLTVL.

V and J are TRBV11-3 and TRBJ2-1; D is unresolved. CDR3 length: 13 amino acids. Trimming removed 1 base from V and 5 bases from J, with 6 bases in between. In germline, CDR1 is SGHNT, CDR2 YENEEA. In DNA form, the CDR3 reads TGTGCCAGCAGCTTAGTAGCCGACAATGAGCAGTTCTTC. Amino acids: CASSLVADNEQFF.

The chain couples TRBV3-1 (or the pseudogene TRBV3-2) to TRBJ2-3; 7 nucleotides match TRBD1. The CDR3 sequence is 15 residues long. Unmatched junction bases numbered 5, after V lost 4 bases and J lost 1 base. Per the germline V gene, CDR1 is LGHDT and CDR2 is YNNKEL (reference sequence). This chain's CDR3 is CASSLRTGRTDTQYF. The DNA for the CDR3 is TGTGCCAGCAGCCTCCGGACAGGACGCACAGATACGCAGTATTTT.

This chain uses TRBV9 with TRBJ2-4, with a tentative D call TRBD2 (5 bases). From germline, CDR1 is SGDLS and CDR2 YYNGEE. Trimming pared 4 bases from V and 8 bases from J, leaving 16 bases between. This CDR3 region has 14 residues. CDR3: CASSPQGLEDIQYF. For the CDR3, the DNA is TGTGCCAGCAGCCCACAAGGGCTGGAGGACATTCAGTACTTC.

The rearrangement uses TRBV7-3 and TRBJ2-1; weak D call: TRBD1 (6 bases). Per the germline V gene, CDR1 is SGHTA and CDR2 is FQGTGA. The V end was cut by 4 bases, the J end by 1 base, with 20 bases between. The CDR3 is 18 amino acids. In DNA form, the CDR3 reads TGTGCCAGCAGCTCCCACTTGGCGTCCCAGGGGTCCTACAATGAGCAGTTCTTC. It yields the protein CASSSHLASQGSYNEQFF.

J is TRBJ1-1 and V is TRBV19; TRBD1 is a possible D gene (5 bases). This CDR3 has 13 amino acids. V dropped 6 bases and J dropped 4 bases, with 12 bases sitting between them. Germline V CDR1 and CDR2: LNHDA, SQIVND (reference sequence). CDR3 coding DNA: TGTGCCAGTAGAATTGATCAGGGCACTGAAGCTTTCTTT. Amino acid sequence: CASRIDQGTEAFF.